This T cell receptor (beta chain) appears in the sequencing data of a study of Graves' ophthalmopathy and Graves' hyperthyroidism. Study-wide points: Discrimination between ophthalmopathy and stable hyperthyroidism by a 13-signature model showed about 88% sensitivity and roughly 80% specificity.

The CDR3 has 16 amino acids. Germline values: CDR1 MDHEN, CDR2 SYDVKM. The V gene lost 3 bases and the J gene lost 7 bases, with 19 bases spanning the gap. As the template, RNA transcripts were used to amplify TCR beta CDR3 regions. First-round RT-PCR with HTBI primers preceded a second-round multiplex PCR. Via MiXCR, TCRdb re-called the multiplex PCR reads, giving one row per CDR3 protein. The sample shows a few hundred thousand distinct CDR3 sequences, about 16% of them seen only once. This clonotype was seen only a few times. Its specificity is unknown. The sample taken for sequencing was peripheral blood. The receptor was isolated from a woman under 30 with stable Graves' hyperthyroidism. The chain combines TRBV28 with TRBJ1-5, with a possible D match to TRBD1 (5 bases). The CDR3 region has the DNA TGTGCCAGCAGTTTCCCCAGGGAGGCCGGTGGGCAGCCCCAGCATTTT. Its protein product is CASSFPREAGGQPQHF.